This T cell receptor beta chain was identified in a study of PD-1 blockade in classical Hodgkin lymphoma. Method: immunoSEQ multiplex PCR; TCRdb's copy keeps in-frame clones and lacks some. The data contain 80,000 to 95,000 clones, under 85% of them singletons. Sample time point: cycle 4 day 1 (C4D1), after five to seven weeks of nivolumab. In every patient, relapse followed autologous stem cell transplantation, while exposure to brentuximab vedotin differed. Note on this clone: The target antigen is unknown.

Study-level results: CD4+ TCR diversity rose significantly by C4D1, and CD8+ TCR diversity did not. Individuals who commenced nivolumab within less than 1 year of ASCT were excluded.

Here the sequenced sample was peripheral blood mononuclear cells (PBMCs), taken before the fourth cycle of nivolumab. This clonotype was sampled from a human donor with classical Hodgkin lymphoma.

The CDR3 sequence is CASREGPSSYEQYF. CDR3 DNA: TGTGCCAGTCGAGAGGGGCCGAGCTCCTACGAGCAGTACTTC. The V gene is TRBV19, the J gene TRBJ2-7; D tentatively reads TRBD1 or TRBD2 (5 bases each). The CDR3 covers 14 residues. Looked up from germline, CDR1 is LNHDA and CDR2 is SQIVND (reference sequence). Trimming stripped 8 bases from V and 0 bases from J, with 14 bases between.